This paragraph reports one T cell receptor (beta chain). As yet, its antigen is unknown. This sample was taken from a study of vaccination effects on CD4 cells after COVID-19. Study overall: Following the second dose by a median of 72 days, the post-vaccine samples were obtained.

Researchers isolated CD4+ T cells once less than twelve days of culture had elapsed. All study participants received two doses of BNT162b2 or mRNA-1273 vaccine. Negative nucleocapsid antibody tests before and after vaccination confirmed no previous SARS-CoV-2 infection. A half-volume exchange with IL-2 medium occurred on days 3 and 7. Overall study results and limits: Whether induced by infection or by vaccine, clones showed marked clonal contraction late after vaccination.

Looked up from germline, CDR1 is SGHVS and CDR2 is FQNEAQ. CDR3 size: 16 residues. V shed 5 bases and J 0 bases; nucleotides not matched to a gene: 5. The protocol was immunoSEQ multiplex PCR, while the TCRdb copy is restricted to in-frame clones and leaves out a portion. Of about 40,000 clones in the sample, approximately 70% were seen once. The chain joins TRBV7-8 to TRBJ2-7; 12 bases fit TRBD2. The sequence came from a human donor who received a COVID-19 vaccine. The sample consisted of CD4+ T cells from PBMCs cultured without peptide, taken after COVID-19 vaccination. CDR3 bases: TGTGCCAGCAGCGACCCTAGCGGGAGGGTCTCCTACGAGCAGTACTTC. This gives the protein CASSDPSGRVSYEQYF.